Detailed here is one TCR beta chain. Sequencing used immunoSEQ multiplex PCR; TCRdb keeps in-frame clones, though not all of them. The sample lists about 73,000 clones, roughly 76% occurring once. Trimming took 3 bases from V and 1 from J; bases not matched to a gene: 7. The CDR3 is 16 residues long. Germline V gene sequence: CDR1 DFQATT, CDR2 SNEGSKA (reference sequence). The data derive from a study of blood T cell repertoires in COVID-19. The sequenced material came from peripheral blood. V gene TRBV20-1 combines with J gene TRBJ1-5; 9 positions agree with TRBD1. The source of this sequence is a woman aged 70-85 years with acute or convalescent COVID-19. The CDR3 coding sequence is TGCAGTGCTAGTCTAGGGACAGGGTCGAGCAATCAGCCCCAGCATTTT. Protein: CSASLGTGSSNQPQHF.